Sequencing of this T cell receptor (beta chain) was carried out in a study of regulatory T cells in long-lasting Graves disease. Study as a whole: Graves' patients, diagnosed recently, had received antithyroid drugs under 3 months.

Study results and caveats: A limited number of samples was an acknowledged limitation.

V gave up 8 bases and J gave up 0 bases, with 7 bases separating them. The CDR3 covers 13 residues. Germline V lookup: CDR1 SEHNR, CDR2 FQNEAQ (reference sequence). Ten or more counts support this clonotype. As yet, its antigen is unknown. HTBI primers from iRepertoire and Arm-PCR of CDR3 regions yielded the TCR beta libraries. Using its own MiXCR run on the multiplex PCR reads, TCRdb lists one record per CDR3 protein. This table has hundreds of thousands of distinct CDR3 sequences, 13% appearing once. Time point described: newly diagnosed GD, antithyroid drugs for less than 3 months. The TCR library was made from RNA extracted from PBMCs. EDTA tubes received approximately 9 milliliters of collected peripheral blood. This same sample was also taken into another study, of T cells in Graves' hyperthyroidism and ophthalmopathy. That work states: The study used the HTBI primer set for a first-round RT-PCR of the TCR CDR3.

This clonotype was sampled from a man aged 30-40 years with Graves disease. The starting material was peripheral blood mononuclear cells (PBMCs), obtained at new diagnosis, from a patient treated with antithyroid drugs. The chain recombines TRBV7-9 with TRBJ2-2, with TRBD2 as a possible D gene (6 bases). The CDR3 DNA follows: TGTGCCAGCGGGGGGACGAACACCGGGGAGCTGTTTTTT. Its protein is CASGGTNTGELFF.